These 9 T cell receptor beta chains were all obtained from the same sample, sequenced in a study of regulatory T cells in long-lasting Graves disease. Library construction for TCR beta used iRepertoire HTBI primers and Arm-PCR of CDR3 regions. TCRdb reanalysed the multiplex PCR reads using MiXCR and keeps one entry per CDR3 protein. The sample holds 360,000 or so distinct CDR3 sequences, 15% to 20% seen once. Described time point: newly diagnosed GD, antithyroid drugs for less than 3 months. PBMC-derived RNA was used for the TCR library. This same sample was also part of a study on T cells in Graves' hyperthyroidism and ophthalmopathy.

The input for sequencing was peripheral blood mononuclear cells (PBMCs), taken at new diagnosis, from a patient treated with antithyroid drugs. The receptors come from a woman aged 18-35 years with Graves disease.

This clonotype appeared many times. V is TRBV6-1 and J is TRBJ2-3, with TRBD2 matching over 12 bases. J lost 4 bases, V lost 4 bases, and 3 bases had no gene match. Germline V gives CDR1 MNHNS, CDR2 SASEGT. CDR3 length equals 15 residues. Here the CDR3 reads CASSVTSGGPDTQYF. CDR3 nucleotide sequence: TGTGCCAGCAGTGTGACTAGCGGGGGCCCAGATACGCAGTATTTT.

This clonotype was found many times. The chain carries TRBV7-8 and TRBJ1-2; 9 nucleotides match TRBD1. Germline V gene sequence: CDR1 SGHVS, CDR2 FQNEAQ. The CDR3 is 15 amino acids. The V gene end was trimmed by 6 bases and the J gene end by 2 bases; junction bases not matched to a gene: 7. The CDR3 here is CASSRGTGTNYGYTF. CDR3 in DNA: TGTGCCAGCAGTAGGGGGACAGGGACGAACTATGGCTACACCTTC.

This clonotype came up many times. One end of the junction is discordant with germline, which a read error may explain. V is TRBV5-1 and J is TRBJ2-1; TRBD2 agrees at 9 bases. CDR1 and CDR2 (germline): SGHRS, YFSETQ. This CDR3 comprises 15 residues. This CDR3 is CASSPGLASYNEQFF. CDR3 nucleotides: TGTGCCAGCAGCCCAGGACTAGCGAGCTACAATGAGCAGTTCTTC. The variable domain in full, completed from reference TRBV5-1 and TRBJ2-1, reads KAGVTQTPRYLIKTRGQQVTLSCSPISGHRSVSWYQQTPGQGLQFLFEYFSETQRNKGNFPGRFSGRQFSNSRSEMNVSTLELGDSALYLCASSPGLASYNEQFFGPGTRLTVL.

V and J are TRBV6-5 and TRBJ2-7; weak D call: TRBD2 (6 bases). The V gene's germline CDR1 is MNHEY and CDR2 SVGAGI. Trimming pared 0 bases from V and 3 bases from J, leaving 12 bases between. This CDR3 spans 15 amino acids. For the CDR3, the DNA is TGTGCCAGCAGTTACTCGCCTAGCGCGAACTACGAGCAGTACTTC. It encodes CASSYSPSANYEQYF.

Comment on this clonotype: A much larger clone lies a single base off, so this may be a read error. The final CDR3 position lacks the conserved phenylalanine or tryptophan, pointing to a likely read error. The chain is built from TRBV5-5 and TRBJ2-2; D is perhaps TRBD1 (6 bases). The CDR3 extends over 14 amino acids. Between the trimmed V and J ends, which lost 7 bases and 4 bases, there was a span of 14 bases. Germline V gene data show CDR1 as SGHKS and CDR2 as YYEKEE (reference sequence). The CDR3 is CASDRQGGTGELFC. CDR3 in DNA: TGTGCCAGCGACCGACAAGGGGGCACCGGGGAGCTGTTTTGT.

Concerning this clonotype: With a much larger clone just one base away, this may be a read error. The gene calls are TRBV27 and TRBJ2-7, with D uncertain. There are 13 residues in the CDR3. V lost 8 bases and J 7 bases, leaving 18 bases between the germline ends. Germline V gives CDR1 MNHEY, CDR2 SMNVEV (reference sequence). The CDR3 here is CASGPLLSGEQYF. The CDR3, as DNA: TGTGCCAGCGGACCTCTTTTGTCGGGTGAGCAGTACTTC.

This clonotype was counted between two and nine times. V and J are TRBV24-1 and TRBJ1-1, with TRBD1 matching 12 bases. CDR1 and CDR2 from the germline V gene are KGHDR and SFDVKD. The V gene end was trimmed by 7 bases and the J gene end by 6 bases; junction bases not matched to a gene: 5. This CDR3 has 14 amino acids. The CDR3: CATRGTGGPAEAFF. The CDR3, as DNA: TGTGCCACCAGGGGGACAGGGGGCCCGGCTGAAGCTTTCTTT.

This clonotype occurred many times. V gene TRBV6-1 combines with J gene TRBJ1-1, with a weak D call TRBD1 (5 bases). This CDR3 region has 15 residues. Germline V gene sequence: CDR1 MNHNS, CDR2 SASEGT. Trimming shortened V by 2 bases and J by 0 bases, and 10 bases separated the two germline ends. The CDR3 here is CASSELEGLNTEAFF. The CDR3 region has the DNA TGTGCCAGCAGTGAATTGGAGGGGTTGAACACTGAAGCTTTCTTT.

A note on this clonotype: This sequence may be a read error, since a much larger clone differs from it by one base. The gene calls are TRBV30 and TRBJ2-1, with 7 bases that match TRBD1. With 4 bases clipped from V and 2 bases from J, the junction kept 5 bases outside the gene matches. Germline V gene sequence: CDR1 GTSNPN, CDR2 SVGIG (reference sequence). The CDR3 consists of 14 residues. The CDR3 DNA follows: TGTGCCTGGACAGGGGGAAGCCCCTACAATGAGCAGTTCTTC. The encoded protein is CAWTGGSPYNEQFF. Full variable domain (remainder filled in from reference TRBV30 and TRBJ2-1): SQTIHQWPATLVQPVGSPLSLECTVEGTSNPNLYWYRQAAGRGLQLLFYSVGIGQISSEVPQNLSASRPQDRQFILSSKKLLLSDSGFYLCAWTGGSPYNEQFFGPGTRLTVL.